This T cell receptor beta chain was profiled in a study of control samples from healthy donors and cancer patients. Assay used: immunoSEQ multiplex PCR; TCRdb lists only in-frame clones, some missing. The data show about 130,000 clones, with over 75% seen just once and roughly 2% held by the top ten. This CDR3 has 13 amino acids. Between the trimmed V and J ends, which lost 10 bases and 1 base, there was a span of 12 bases. The germline gives CDR1 MGHRA, CDR2 YSYEKL. The rearrangement joins TRBV4-1 to TRBJ2-3; D is perhaps TRBD2 (5 bases). Sequenced material: blood. This TCR derives from a man between 18 and 29 years old in good health. DNA for the CDR3: TGCGCCACCCTGAAGGAGGGCACAGATACGCAGTATTTT. Translated: CATLKEGTDTQYF.